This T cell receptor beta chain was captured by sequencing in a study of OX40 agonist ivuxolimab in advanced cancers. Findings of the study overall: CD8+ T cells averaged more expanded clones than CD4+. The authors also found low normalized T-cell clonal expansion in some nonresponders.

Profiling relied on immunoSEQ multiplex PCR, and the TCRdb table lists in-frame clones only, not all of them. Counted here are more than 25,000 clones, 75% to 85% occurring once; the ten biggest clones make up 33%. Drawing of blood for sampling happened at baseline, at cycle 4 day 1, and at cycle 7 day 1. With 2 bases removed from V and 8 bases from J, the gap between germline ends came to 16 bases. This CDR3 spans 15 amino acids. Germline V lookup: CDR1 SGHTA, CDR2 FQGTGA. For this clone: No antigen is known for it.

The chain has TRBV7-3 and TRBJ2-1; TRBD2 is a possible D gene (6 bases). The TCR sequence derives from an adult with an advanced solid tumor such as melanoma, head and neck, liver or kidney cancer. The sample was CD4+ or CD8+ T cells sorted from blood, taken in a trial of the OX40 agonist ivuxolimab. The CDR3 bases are TGTGCCAGCAGCTTAGCGGCCTTCACGGGAGATGAGCAGTTCTTC. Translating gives CASSLAAFTGDEQFF.